A single sample is the source of the 14 T cell receptor beta chains below, sequenced in a study of CD8+ T cells in alopecia areata. Sample treatment: oral pan-JAK inhibitor, 5-10 mg twice daily. RNA was isolated and reverse transcribed to cDNA, the sequencing template. Sequencing was performed with immunoSEQ multiplex PCR; in TCRdb, only in-frame clones are kept and a portion is missing. The table shows roughly 76,000 clones, with 29% occurring only once. The sequencing used CD8+ T cells sorted from blood, collected at week 4, from a patient treated with tofacitinib. These TCRs come from a human donor with alopecia areata.

The V gene is TRBV29-1, the J gene TRBJ2-6, with unresolved D. Germline V gene lookup returns CDR1 SQVTM and CDR2 ANQGSEA. This CDR3 has 13 amino acids. The V end was cut by 3 bases, the J end by 2 bases, with 5 bases between. CDR3 bases: TGCAGCGTTGAGGGTGCTGGGGCCAACGTCCTGACTTTC. Translation: CSVEGAGANVLTF. Complete variable domain (other parts from reference TRBV29-1 and TRBJ2-6): SAVISQKPSRDICQRGTSLTIQCQVDSQVTMMFWYRQQPGQSLTLIATANQGSEATYESGFVIDKFPISRPNLTFSTLTVSNMSPEDSSIYLCSVEGAGANVLTFGAGSRLTVL.

This clone appeared a few times. This chain connects TRBV14 to TRBJ1-1; D gene ambiguous. Deletions cut 4 bases from V and 1 base from J, with 13 bases between. This CDR3 region has 15 residues. Germline V gives CDR1 SGHDN, CDR2 FVKESK. The CDR3 spells CASSRVQLQNTEAFF. CDR3 coding DNA: TGTGCCAGCAGCCGCGTTCAGCTTCAGAACACTGAAGCTTTCTTT.

This chain links TRBV4-2 with TRBJ2-5; unclear D gene. The V and J ends lost 4 bases and 0 bases respectively, with 6 bases between them. The CDR3 extends over 13 amino acids. Germline values: CDR1 LGHNA, CDR2 YNFKEQ. The CDR3 DNA is TGTGCCAGCAGCCCCAATTACCAAGAGACCCAGTACTTC. As protein: CASSPNYQETQYF.

The chain couples TRBV4-2 to TRBJ2-7, with 12 positions matching TRBD2. This CDR3 is built from 14 residues. Trimming took 5 bases from V and 4 from J; bases not matched to a gene: 3. Germline CDR1 reads LGHNA; CDR2 reads YNFKEQ. In nucleotides, the CDR3 is TGTGCCAGCAGCTCTAGCGGGAGGGGGTACGAGCAGTACTTC. Its translation is CASSSSGRGYEQYF.

A few counts support this clone. The chain recombines TRBV29-1 with TRBJ2-7, with D possibly being TRBD2 (6 bases). CDR1 is SQVTM and CDR2 is ANQGSEA in the germline V gene. Trimming took 2 bases from V and 2 from J, leaving 10 bases between them. This CDR3 comprises 13 residues. The CDR3 spells CSVEREVPYEQYF. The CDR3 DNA sequence: TGCAGCGTTGAAAGGGAGGTTCCCTACGAGCAGTACTTC.

This chain connects TRBV2 to TRBJ2-7; TRBD1 matches 9 bases. Germline V CDR1 and CDR2: SNHLY, FYNNEI. After removal of 5 bases from V and 5 bases from J, the junction contained 10 bases not matched to a gene. CDR3 size: 15 residues. The CDR3 nucleotides read TGTGCCAGCAGTATACGGACAGGGGTAGGGAACGAGCAGTACTTC. This codes for CASSIRTGVGNEQYF.

This clone has just a few counts. The gene calls are TRBV4-1 and TRBJ1-2, with 9 bases that match TRBD1. This CDR3 has 17 residues. The V gene end was trimmed by 4 bases and the J gene end by 4 bases; junction bases not matched to a gene: 13. Per the germline V gene, CDR1 is MGHRA and CDR2 is YSYEKL. The CDR3 DNA sequence: TGCGCCAGCAGCCCGAGCCGGGGACAGGGAGTTGGCTATGGCTACACCTTC. Its translation is CASSPSRGQGVGYGYTF.

The CDR3 loop reads CSVEGGTSGAYEQYF. CDR3 sequence (DNA): TGCAGCGTTGAAGGGGGGACTAGCGGGGCCTACGAGCAGTACTTC. The rearrangement joins TRBV29-1 to TRBJ2-7; 13 nucleotides agree with TRBD2. The CDR3 extends over 15 amino acids. Germline CDR1 is SQVTM and CDR2 is ANQGSEA. J was trimmed by 2 bases and V by 1 base; bases with no gene match: 2.

The rearrangement links TRBV27 to TRBJ1-2; D might be TRBD1 (5 bases). V dropped 3 bases and J dropped 4 bases, with 18 bases sitting between them. From germline, CDR1 is MNHEY and CDR2 SMNVEV (reference sequence). This CDR3 spans 16 amino acids. The CDR3 here is CASSLGIAGTSYGYTF. DNA of the CDR3: TGTGCCAGCAGTTTGGGTATCGCAGGGACTTCCTATGGCTACACCTTC.

The CDR3 nucleotides read TGTGCCAGCAGTTACTCTGCTGCCGATACGCAGTATTTT. It translates to CASSYSAADTQYF. The V gene is TRBV6-5, the J gene TRBJ2-3, with D unclear. The CDR3 consists of 13 residues. Trimming cost V 0 bases and J 6 bases, with 7 bases left between them. Looked up from germline, CDR1 is MNHEY and CDR2 is SVGAGI.

The V gene is TRBV7-9, the J gene TRBJ2-7, with D perhaps matching TRBD1 (5 bases). Germline CDR1 and CDR2: SEHNR and FQNEAQ (reference sequence). The CDR3 is 14 amino acids. The germline V and J ends were trimmed by 3 bases and 4 bases, with 13 bases remaining between them. The CDR3 DNA follows: TGTGCCAGCAGCTTCCAGGGCTTACGGTACGAGCAGTACTTC. Translation gives CASSFQGLRYEQYF.

Only a few counts were recorded for this clone. V and J are TRBV29-1 and TRBJ2-1, with D maybe TRBD1 (5 bases). Trimming stripped 3 bases from V and 9 bases from J, with 12 bases between. The germline V gene encodes CDR1 SQVTM and CDR2 ANQGSEA. This CDR3 is 12 amino acids long. This chain's CDR3 is CSVDFIRGEQFF. The CDR3 DNA reads TGCAGCGTTGATTTCATTAGGGGTGAGCAGTTCTTC.

This clone has just a few counts. The chain combines TRBV29-1 with TRBJ2-5; 9 bases agree with TRBD1. CDR1 and CDR2 from the germline V gene are SQVTM and ANQGSEA. V lost 4 bases, J lost 6 bases, and 9 bases stayed unmatched. The CDR3 loop spans 14 amino acids. The CDR3 reads CSVATGTGTKTQYF. In DNA, the CDR3 is TGCAGCGTTGCGACCGGGACAGGGACAAAGACCCAGTACTTC.

V gene TRBV27 combines with J gene TRBJ2-1; D may correspond to TRBD1 or TRBD2 (6 bases each). V lost 1 base, J lost 8 bases, and 21 bases lay in between. The CDR3 spans 17 residues. CDR1 and CDR2 from the germline V gene are MNHEY and SMNVEV (reference sequence). DNA for the CDR3: TGTGCCAGCAGTTTATTCGGTGCGGGCGGGAAGGGGGATGAGCAGTTCTTC. Amino acids: CASSLFGAGGKGDEQFF.